The present T cell receptor (beta chain) was sequenced within a study of T cells expressing NK-cell markers. Study outcomes and limitations: Once again these clonotypes came out on top in the CD3+CD56-NKG2C+ fraction of a few donors. In a group of 5 to 7 donors, dominant NKG2C+ clonotypes represented 1.0-7.0% of CD8+ T cells.

Remarks on this clonotype: Its antigen is as yet unknown.

5'RACE template switching built TCR beta cDNA with unique molecular identifiers. Reanalyzing the 5' RACE reads, TCRdb keeps one entry per CDR3 protein, without DNA. The specimen's table records about 540,000 distinct CDR3 sequences. CDR3 size: 18 residues. Germline V gene lookup returns CDR1 MNHEY and CDR2 SMNVEV (reference sequence). This receptor was obtained from a man between 18 and 35 years old in good health. Sequencing input: blood T cells: a sorted CD56 or NKG2C T cell subset, CD4+ or CD8+ T cells, or bulk PBMC T cells (not recorded which). This rearrangement joins TRBV27 to TRBJ2-3; the TCRdb call, TRBD1, lacks DNA for checking. The CDR3: CASSSPLLTGGITDTQYF.